One sample yielded the 16 T cell receptor beta chains listed below, sequenced in a study of glioma-infiltrating T cells. The iRepertoire nested amplicon-rescue multiplex PCR amplified TCR alpha and beta CDR3s from RNA. TCRdb re-called the multiplex PCR reads with MiXCR, one entry per CDR3 protein. The repertoire holds roughly 130,000 distinct CDR3 sequences, with around a quarter as singletons. The sequenced material came from glioma tissue, nonneoplastic brain tissue, or PBMCs (not recorded which). The receptors here all came from a human donor with low-grade glioma or glioblastoma, undergoing nonglioma brain surgery, or in good health (not recorded which).

The V and J genes are TRBV19 and TRBJ2-6; 9 bases map to TRBD1. The CDR3 is 18 amino acids. Germline lookup yields CDR1 LNHDA and CDR2 SQIVND (reference sequence). V lost 4 bases, J lost 1 base, and 8 bases stayed unmatched. CDR3 DNA sequence: TGTGCCAGTAGTACCCAACAGGGGGCTCTTTCTGGGGCCAACGTCCTGACTTTC. This gives the protein CASSTQQGALSGANVLTF. Complete variable domain (other parts from reference TRBV19 and TRBJ2-6): DGGITQSPKYLFRKEGQNVTLSCEQNLNHDAMYWYRQDPGQGLRLIYYSQIVNDFQKGDIAEGYSVSREKKESFPLTVTSAQKNPTAFYLCASSTQQGALSGANVLTFGAGSRLTVL.

The V call is TRBV10-3, the J call TRBJ1-1, with D possibly being TRBD1 (5 bases). From germline, CDR1 is ENHRY and CDR2 SYGVKD. Trimming removed 6 bases at V and 3 bases at J, with 8 bases between. This CDR3 has 12 residues. DNA of the CDR3: TGTGCCATCAGAGCCAGGGACACTGAAGCTTTCTTT. This encodes CAIRARDTEAFF.

This clonotype has a handful of counts. The chain is built from TRBV28 and TRBJ2-7, with TRBD1 identical over 8 bases. The CDR3 is made up of 14 amino acids. V lost 4 bases, J lost 9 bases, and 11 bases stayed unmatched. Germline-derived CDR1 and CDR2 are MDHEN and SYDVKM. The CDR3 nucleotides read TGTGCCAGCAGTTCAGCAGGGGGCTGGGTCAGGCAGTACGTC. Residues: CASSSAGGWVRQYV.

There are many counts of this clonotype. In nucleotides, the CDR3 is TGTGCCAGCAGTCTCCTTTATTATGGCTACACCTTC. This codes for CASSLLYYGYTF. The chain joins TRBV28 to TRBJ1-2, with no clear D. V lost 5 bases and J 5 bases, leaving 9 bases between the germline ends. Germline loops: CDR1 MDHEN, CDR2 SYDVKM. The CDR3 sequence is 12 residues long.

This clonotype was picked up a small number of times. J is TRBJ1-1 and V is TRBV6-1; tentatively, D is TRBD1 (5 bases). V shed 6 bases and J shed 1 base, with 12 bases lying between them. Per the germline V gene, CDR1 is MNHNS and CDR2 is SASEGT. The CDR3 extends over 14 amino acids. The DNA for the CDR3 is TGTGCCAGCAGATCAAGACAGCGGAACACTGAAGCTTTCTTT. It encodes CASRSRQRNTEAFF.

This clonotype was recorded a few times. The genes are TRBV7-3 and TRBJ2-1; TRBD2 matches 11 bases. CDR1 and CDR2 from the germline V gene are SGHTA and FQGTGA. V shed 4 bases and J 7 bases; nucleotides not matched to a gene: 9. This CDR3 spans 16 amino acids. The CDR3 DNA reads as TGTGCCAGCAGCTCCATAGCGGGGGGGCCTTGGAATGAGCAGTTCTTC. Translating it yields CASSSIAGGPWNEQFF.

The rearrangement uses TRBV14 and TRBJ1-4, with D possibly TRBD1 on 5 matching bases. Trimming took 0 bases from V and 14 from J, leaving 10 bases between them. Germline values: CDR1 SGHDN, CDR2 FVKESK. CDR3 size: 12 residues. The CDR3 sequence is CASSQDGAYLFF. The CDR3 DNA reads TGTGCCAGCAGCCAAGATGGGGCTTACCTGTTTTTT.

There are a few counts of this clonotype. This chain uses TRBV18 with TRBJ2-7; 7 bases are shared with TRBD1. V was clipped by 4 bases and J by 0 bases; unmatched bases: 9. This CDR3 has 16 residues. Germline V gives CDR1 KGHSH, CDR2 LQKENI. The CDR3 sequence is CASSQGQPTSSYEQYV. As DNA, the CDR3 is TGTGCCAGCTCACAGGGACAGCCAACTAGCTCCTACGAGCAGTACGTC.

Details on this clonotype: A read error may be the cause here, since a much bigger clone is one base away. This chain uses TRBV3-1 with TRBJ2-3, with no clear D. Germline loops: CDR1 LGHDT, CDR2 YNNKEL (reference sequence). The CDR3 spans 15 residues. CDR3 amino acids: CASSQVDGSIDTQYF. CDR3 sequence (DNA): TGTGCCAGCAGCCAAGTCGACGGTAGCATAGATACGCAGTATTTT.

This clonotype was counted ten times or more. The chain employs TRBV6-1 and TRBJ2-3, with D unresolved. The germline CDR1 and CDR2 sequences are MNHNS and SASEGT. This CDR3 spans 13 amino acids. Trimming took 10 bases from V and 4 from J, leaving 15 bases between them. DNA for the CDR3: TGTGCCACCTCACTGTCTGGGGCAGATACGCAGTATTTT. It encodes CATSLSGADTQYF.

There are many counts of this clonotype. The rearrangement links TRBV6-2 or TRBV6-3 to TRBJ2-1, with unresolved D. V was pared by 2 bases and J by 9 bases, with 8 bases between. CDR1 MNHEY and CDR2 SVGEGT come from the germline V gene. CDR3 length equals 12 residues. CDR3: CASSYPPGEQFF. CDR3 coding DNA: TGTGCCAGCAGTTACCCCCCCGGTGAGCAGTTCTTC.

The chain has TRBV5-1 and TRBJ2-3, with D uncertain. Germline loops: CDR1 SGHRS, CDR2 YFSETQ. V gave up 7 bases and J gave up 6 bases, with 12 bases separating them. The CDR3 is made up of 12 amino acids. The CDR3 here is CASYREEDTQYF. The CDR3 coding sequence is TGCGCCAGCTACCGAGAGGAGGATACGCAGTATTTT.

In DNA form, the CDR3 reads TGTGCCAGCAGAACAGGGACCCTGGAGACCCAGTACTTC. Translated, it gives CASRTGTLETQYF. This sequence joins TRBV11-2 and TRBJ2-5, with a tentative D call TRBD1 (6 bases). V lost 6 bases and J lost 5, with 13 bases in between. Per the germline V gene, CDR1 is SGHAT and CDR2 is FQNNGV. The CDR3 is 13 residues long.

This clonotype was detected many times. The chain carries TRBV27 and TRBJ2-1, with 8 positions matching TRBD2. With 6 bases clipped from V and 5 bases from J, the junction kept 6 bases outside the gene matches. Germline CDR1 reads MNHEY; CDR2 reads SMNVEV (reference sequence). CDR3 length equals 14 residues. The chain's CDR3 is CASRSGGGHNEQFF. The CDR3 coding sequence is TGTGCCAGCAGATCGGGGGGGGGACACAATGAGCAGTTCTTC.

This clonotype was seen a few times. The CDR3 sequence is CASSYSQGGETQYF. The CDR3 DNA sequence: TGTGCCAGCAGTTACTCCCAGGGGGGGGAGACCCAGTACTTC. The chain has TRBV6-6 and TRBJ2-5; TRBD1 or TRBD2 may be the D gene (7 bases each). Germline V gives CDR1 MNHNY, CDR2 SVGAGI (reference sequence). The CDR3 contains 14 residues. Deletions cut 0 bases from V and 5 bases from J, with 10 bases between.

The chain joins TRBV6-1 to TRBJ2-3; unclear D gene. Trimming took off 6 bases at V and 0 bases at J, with 10 bases between the two ends. Germline assignment: CDR1 MNHNS and CDR2 SASEGT. CDR3 length: 14 amino acids. CDR3 sequence (DNA): TGTGCCAGCAGGAGGCAACTTAGCACAGATACGCAGTATTTT. Translating gives CASRRQLSTDTQYF.